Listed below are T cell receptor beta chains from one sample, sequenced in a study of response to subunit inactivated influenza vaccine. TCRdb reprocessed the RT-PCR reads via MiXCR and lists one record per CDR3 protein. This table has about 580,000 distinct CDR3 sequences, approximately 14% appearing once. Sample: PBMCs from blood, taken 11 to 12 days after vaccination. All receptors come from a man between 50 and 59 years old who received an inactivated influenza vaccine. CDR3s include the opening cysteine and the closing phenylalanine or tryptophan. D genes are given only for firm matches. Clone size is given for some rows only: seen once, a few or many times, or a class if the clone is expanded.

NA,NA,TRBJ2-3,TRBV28,CASSLAESTDKQYF,TGTGCCAGCAGTTTAGCGGAGAGCACAGATAAGCAGTATTTT
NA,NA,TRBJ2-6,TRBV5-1,CASSLGGGRNSGANVLTF,TGCGCCAGCAGCTTGGGTGGGGGTCGCAACTCTGGGGCCAACGTCCTGACTTTC
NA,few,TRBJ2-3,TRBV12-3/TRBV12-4,CASSLRTGGGNTQYF,TGTGCCAGCAGTCTGAGGACAGGCGGGGGGAATACGCAGTATTTT
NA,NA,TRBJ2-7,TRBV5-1,CASSWVPASRDEQYF,TGCGCCAGCAGCTGGGTCCCCGCGTCTCGGGACGAGCAGTACTTC
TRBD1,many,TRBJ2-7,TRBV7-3,CASSLLGTGNEQYF,TGTGCCAGCAGCTTACTCGGGACAGGGAACGAGCAGTACTTC
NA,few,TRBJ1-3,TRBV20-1,CSAYNGNTIYF,TGCAGTGCTTACAATGGAAACACCATATATTTT
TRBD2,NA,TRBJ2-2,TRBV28,CASRGLAGERTGELFF,TGTGCCAGCAGGGGACTAGCGGGAGAGCGCACCGGGGAGCTGTTTTTT
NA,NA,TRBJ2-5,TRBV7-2,CASSLAQFQETQYF,TGTGCCAGCAGCTTAGCACAGTTCCAAGAGACCCAGTACTTC
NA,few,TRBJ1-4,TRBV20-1,CSARSPPPGEKLFF,TGCAGTGCTAGATCCCCTCCTCCGGGGGAAAAACTGTTTTTT
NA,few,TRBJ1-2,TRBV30,CAWSGMGGTNYGYTF,TGTGCCTGGAGCGGTATGGGGGGGACTAACTATGGCTACACCTTC
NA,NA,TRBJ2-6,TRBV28,CASSQWDVYDGANVLTF,TGTGCCAGCAGTCAATGGGACGTGTATGATGGGGCCAACGTCCTGACTTTC
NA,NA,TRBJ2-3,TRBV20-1,CSARDVGLITDTQYF,TGCAGTGCTAGAGATGTCGGACTTATCACAGATACGCAGTATTTT
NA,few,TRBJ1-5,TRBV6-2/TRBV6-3,CASSYIGGFVRSNQPQHF,TGTGCCAGCAGTTATATAGGGGGTTTCGTTAGGAGCAATCAGCCCCAGCATTTT
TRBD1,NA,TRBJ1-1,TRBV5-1,CASSLRTGGDTEAFF,TGCGCCAGCAGCCTACGGACAGGAGGAGACACTGAAGCTTTCTTT
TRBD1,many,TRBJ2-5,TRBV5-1,CASSRDRGSETQYF,TGCGCCAGCAGCCGCGACAGGGGATCAGAGACCCAGTACTTC
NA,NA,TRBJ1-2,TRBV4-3,CASSQALKGDYGYTF,TGCGCCAGCAGCCAAGCTCTCAAGGGGGATTATGGCTACACCTTC
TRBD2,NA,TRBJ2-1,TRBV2,CASSGLAGLHEQFF,TGTGCCAGCAGTGGCCTAGCGGGGCTCCATGAGCAGTTCTTC
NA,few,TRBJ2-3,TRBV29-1,CSVEGSQGVDTQYF,TGCAGCGTTGAAGGTAGCCAAGGGGTAGATACGCAGTATTTT
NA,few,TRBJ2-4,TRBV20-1,CSARDGQQAKNIQYF,TGCAGTGCTAGAGACGGACAGCAAGCCAAAAACATTCAGTACTTC
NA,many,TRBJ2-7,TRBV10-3,CAIRETGDYEQYF,TGTGCCATCAGGGAGACGGGAGACTACGAGCAGTACTTC
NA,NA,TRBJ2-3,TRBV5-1,CANSSLSSTDTQYF,TGCGCCAACAGTTCCCTTTCTAGCACAGATACGCAGTATTTT
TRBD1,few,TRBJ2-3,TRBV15,CATSTGQGIMTDTQYF,TGTGCCACCAGCACCGGACAGGGTATTATGACAGATACGCAGTATTTT
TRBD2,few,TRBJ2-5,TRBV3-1,CASTSSSGGGAGETQYF,TGTGCCAGCACTTCAAGCAGTGGCGGGGGGGCGGGGGAGACCCAGTACTTC
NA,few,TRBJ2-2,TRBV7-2,CASSLQGGARSTGELFF,TGTGCCAGCAGCCTTCAAGGCGGGGCTCGAAGCACCGGGGAGCTGTTTTTT